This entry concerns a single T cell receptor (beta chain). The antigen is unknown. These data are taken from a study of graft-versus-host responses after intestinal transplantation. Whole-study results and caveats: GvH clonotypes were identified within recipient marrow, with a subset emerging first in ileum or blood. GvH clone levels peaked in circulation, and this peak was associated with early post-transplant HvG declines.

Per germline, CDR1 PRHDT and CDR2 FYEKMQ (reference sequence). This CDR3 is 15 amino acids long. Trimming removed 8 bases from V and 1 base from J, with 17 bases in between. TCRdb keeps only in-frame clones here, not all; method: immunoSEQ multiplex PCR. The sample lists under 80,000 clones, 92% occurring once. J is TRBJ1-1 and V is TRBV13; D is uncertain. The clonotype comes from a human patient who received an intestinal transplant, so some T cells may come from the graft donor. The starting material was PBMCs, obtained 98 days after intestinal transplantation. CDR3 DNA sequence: TGTGCCAGCGGCTCGGGGTGGGGAGGGAACACTGAAGCTTTCTTT. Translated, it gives CASGSGWGGNTEAFF.